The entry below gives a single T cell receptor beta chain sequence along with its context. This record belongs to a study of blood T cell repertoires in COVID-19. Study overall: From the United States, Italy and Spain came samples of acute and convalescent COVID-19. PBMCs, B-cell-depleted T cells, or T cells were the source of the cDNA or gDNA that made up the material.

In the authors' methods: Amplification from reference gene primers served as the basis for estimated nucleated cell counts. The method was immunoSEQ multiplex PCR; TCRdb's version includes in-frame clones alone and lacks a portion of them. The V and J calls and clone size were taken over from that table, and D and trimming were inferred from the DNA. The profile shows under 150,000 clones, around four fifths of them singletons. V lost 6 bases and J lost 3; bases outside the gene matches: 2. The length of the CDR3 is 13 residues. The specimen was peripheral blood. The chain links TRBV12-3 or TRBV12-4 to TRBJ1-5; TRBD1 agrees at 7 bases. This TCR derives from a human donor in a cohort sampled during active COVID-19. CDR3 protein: CASRGQNNQPQHF. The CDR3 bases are TGTGCCAGCAGGGGACAGAACAATCAGCCCCAGCATTTT.